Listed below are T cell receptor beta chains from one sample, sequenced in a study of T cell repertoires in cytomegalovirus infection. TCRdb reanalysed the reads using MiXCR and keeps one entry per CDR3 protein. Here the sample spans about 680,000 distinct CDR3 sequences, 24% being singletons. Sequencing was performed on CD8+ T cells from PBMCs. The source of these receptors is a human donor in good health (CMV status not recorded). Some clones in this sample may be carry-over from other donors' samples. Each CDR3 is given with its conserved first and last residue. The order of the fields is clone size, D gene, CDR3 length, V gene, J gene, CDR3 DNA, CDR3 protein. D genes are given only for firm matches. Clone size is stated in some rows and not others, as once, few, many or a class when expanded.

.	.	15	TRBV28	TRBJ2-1	TGTGCCAGCAGATGGAAAACCGATTCCTACAATGAGCAGTTCTTC	CASRWKTDSYNEQFF
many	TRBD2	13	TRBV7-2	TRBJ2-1	TGTGCCAGCAGCTCTCGCTTAGCGGGGGAGCAGTTCTTC	CASSSRLAGEQFF
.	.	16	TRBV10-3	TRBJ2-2	TGTGCCATCAGTGAGTCTGGGCCGACTTACACCGGGGAGCTGTTTTTT	CAISESGPTYTGELFF
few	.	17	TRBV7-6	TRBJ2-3	TGTGCCAGCAGCCCCCGAGGAAGGTACCTTAGCACAGATACGCAGTATTTT	CASSPRGRYLSTDTQYF
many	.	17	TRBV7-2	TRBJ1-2	TGTGCCAGCAGATGGGGCCTGGGACTAAGCGCCGCCTATGGCTACACCTTC	CASRWGLGLSAAYGYTF
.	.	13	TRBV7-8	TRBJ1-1	TGTGCCAGCAGCTCTGTTGGTGGGGCTGAAGCTTTCTTT	CASSSVGGAEAFF
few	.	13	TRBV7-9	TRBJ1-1	TGTGCCAGCACCCCGGAGTCGTCCTCTGAAGCTTTCTTT	CASTPESSSEAFF
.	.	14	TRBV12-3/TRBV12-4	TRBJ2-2	TGTGCCAGCAGTTTAGGCCATTACACCGGGGAGCTGTTTTTT	CASSLGHYTGELFF
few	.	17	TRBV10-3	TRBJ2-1	TGTGCCATCAGTGAGTCGGTACTGGAAAGGTTCTACAATGAGCAGTTCTTC	CAISESVLERFYNEQFF
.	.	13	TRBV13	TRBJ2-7	TGTGCCAGCAGCTTAGAGGAGGCCTACGAGCAGTACTTC	CASSLEEAYEQYF
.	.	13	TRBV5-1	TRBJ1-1	TGCGCCAGCAGCGGGGACTCGAACACTGAAGCTTTCTTT	CASSGDSNTEAFF
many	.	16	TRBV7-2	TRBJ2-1	TGTGCCAGCAGCTTAGAAGGGACCTCCAGATACAATGAGCAGTTCTTC	CASSLEGTSRYNEQFF
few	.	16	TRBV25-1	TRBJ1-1	TGTGCCAGCAGTGTTTCCAGGGATTACCTGAACACTGAAGCTTTCTTT	CASSVSRDYLNTEAFF
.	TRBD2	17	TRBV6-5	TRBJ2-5	TGTGCCAGCAGTTACCAACTAGCGGGGGGCATACAAGAGACCCAGTACTTC	CASSYQLAGGIQETQYF
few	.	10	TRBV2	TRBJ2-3	TGTGCCAGCGAAACAGATACGCAGTATTTT	CASETDTQYF
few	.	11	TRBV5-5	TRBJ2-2	TGTGCCAGCACCCTACTCGGGGAGCTGTTTTTT	CASTLLGELFF
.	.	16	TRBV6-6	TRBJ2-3	TGTGCCAGCAGTTACTCGTTAAGCGAATACACAGATACGCAGTATTTT	CASSYSLSEYTDTQYF
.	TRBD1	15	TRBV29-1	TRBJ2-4	TGCAGCCCGGGGTTAGGGGGCGAAGCCAAAAACATTCAGTACTTC	CSPGLGGEAKNIQYF
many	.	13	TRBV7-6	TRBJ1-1	TGTGCCAGCAGCTTATGGGTTGGCACTGAAGCTTTCTTT	CASSLWVGTEAFF
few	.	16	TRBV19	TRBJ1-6	TGTGCCAGTAGTCCAGGTTCTAGCTCCTATAATTCACCCCTCCACTTT	CASSPGSSSYNSPLHF
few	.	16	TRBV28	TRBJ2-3	TGTGCCAGCCCACCGCTGTCGGGGACCAACCCAGATACGCAGTATTTT	CASPPLSGTNPDTQYF
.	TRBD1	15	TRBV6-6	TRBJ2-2	TGTGCCAGCAGACCGACAGGGGTAAACACCGGGGAGCTGTTTTTT	CASRPTGVNTGELFF
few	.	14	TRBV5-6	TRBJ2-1	TGTGCCAGCAGCTTTGGGCGCCCTCACAATGAGCAGTTCTTC	CASSFGRPHNEQFF
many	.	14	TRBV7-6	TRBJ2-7	TGTGCCAGCAGCTTTGGGACGGACTCCTACGAGCAGTACTTC	CASSFGTDSYEQYF
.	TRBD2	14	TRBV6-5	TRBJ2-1	TGTGCCAGCAGCCCTTGGGGGGGGGACAATGAGCAGTTCTTC	CASSPWGGDNEQFF
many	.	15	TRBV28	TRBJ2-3	TGTGCCAGCAGTTTAGGTCGGGGGCCCGCAGATACGCAGTATTTT	CASSLGRGPADTQYF
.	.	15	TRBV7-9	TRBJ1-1	TGTGCCAGCAGCTCACTGGGGGATGGGAACACTGAAGCTTTCTTT	CASSSLGDGNTEAFF
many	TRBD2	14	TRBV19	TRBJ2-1	TGTGCCAGTAGTACGGGAACTAGCGGCAATGAGCAGTTCTTC	CASSTGTSGNEQFF
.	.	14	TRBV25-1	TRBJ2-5	TGTGCCAGCAGTGATGGTGGGGGTAAGGAGACCCAGTACTTC	CASSDGGGKETQYF
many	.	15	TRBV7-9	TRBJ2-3	TGTGCCAGCAGTTCTAGCGAAACTAGCACAGATACGCAGTATTTT	CASSSSETSTDTQYF
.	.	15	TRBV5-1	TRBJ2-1	TGCGCCAGCATCCTGGACCCAGGGGCCTACAATGAGCAGTTCTTC	CASILDPGAYNEQFF
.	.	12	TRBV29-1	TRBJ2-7	TGCAGCGTGATGGGAGACGTCTACGAGCAGTACTTC	CSVMGDVYEQYF
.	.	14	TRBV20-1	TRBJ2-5	TGCAGTGCTAGAGATAGGGCAGGGGAAGAGACCCAGTACTTC	CSARDRAGEETQYF
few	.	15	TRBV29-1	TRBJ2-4	TGCAGCGTTGAAGGGTCGGACAGAAGTCTAAACATTCAGTACTTC	CSVEGSDRSLNIQYF
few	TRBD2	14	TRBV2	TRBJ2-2	TGTGCCAGAGCGGGGGAAACGAACACCGGGGAGCTGTTTTTT	CARAGETNTGELFF
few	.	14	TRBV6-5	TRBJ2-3	TGTGCCAGCAGTTACCAGCGGCAGACAGATACGCAGTATTTT	CASSYQRQTDTQYF
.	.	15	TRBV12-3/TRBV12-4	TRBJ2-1	TGTGCCAGCAGCCAAACTAGCTGGACGTACAATGAGCAGTTCTTC	CASSQTSWTYNEQFF
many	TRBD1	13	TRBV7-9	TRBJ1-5	TGTGCCAGCAGCATAGGGGGCAGTCAGCCCCAGCATTTT	CASSIGGSQPQHF
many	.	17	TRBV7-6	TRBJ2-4	TGTGCCAGCAGCTTAAGTTGGGGCAGGGACGCCAAAAACATTCAGTACTTC	CASSLSWGRDAKNIQYF
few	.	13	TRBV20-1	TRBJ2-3	TGCAGTGCTCAAGGTGGGGAATCGGATACGCAGTATTTT	CSAQGGESDTQYF
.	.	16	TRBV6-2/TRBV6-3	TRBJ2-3	TGTGCCAGCAGTTACCAACGGGCAGGGCTGGCAGATACGCAGTATTTT	CASSYQRAGLADTQYF
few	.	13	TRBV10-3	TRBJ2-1	TGTGCCATCACCAGGGACCCCTACAATGAGCAGTTCTTC	CAITRDPYNEQFF
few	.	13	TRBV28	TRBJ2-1	TGTGCCAGCAAACGTAACCTCATCGATGAGCAGTTCTTC	CASKRNLIDEQFF
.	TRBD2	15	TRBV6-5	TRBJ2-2	TGTGCCAGCAGTTACGTGGCTAGCGGGGCCGGGGAGCTGTTTTTT	CASSYVASGAGELFF
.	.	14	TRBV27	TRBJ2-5	TGTGCCAGCAGGCCTTACAAGGGGGGCGAGACCCAGTACTTC	CASRPYKGGETQYF
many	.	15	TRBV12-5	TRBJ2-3	TGTGCTAGTGGTTTCGGGCCTAGTCAGCATGTTACGCAGTATTTT	CASGFGPSQHVTQYF
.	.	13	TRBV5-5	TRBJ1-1	TGTGCCAGCAGAACCCATTTGAACACTGAAGCTTTCTTT	CASRTHLNTEAFF
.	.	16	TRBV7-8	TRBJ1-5	TGTGCCAGCAGCCCTAGCGTGGGTTATAGCAATCAGCCCCAGCATTTT	CASSPSVGYSNQPQHF
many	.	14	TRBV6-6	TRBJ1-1	TGTGCCAGCAGTTACTCTGGGACTTACACTGAAGCTTTCTTT	CASSYSGTYTEAFF
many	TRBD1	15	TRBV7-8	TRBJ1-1	TGTGCCAGCAGCTCGACAGGGAGTATGGCCACTGAAGCTTTCTTT	CASSSTGSMATEAFF
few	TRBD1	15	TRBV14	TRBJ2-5	TGTGCCAGCAGCTACCGGGACAGGGGTTTCGAGACCCAGTACTTC	CASSYRDRGFETQYF